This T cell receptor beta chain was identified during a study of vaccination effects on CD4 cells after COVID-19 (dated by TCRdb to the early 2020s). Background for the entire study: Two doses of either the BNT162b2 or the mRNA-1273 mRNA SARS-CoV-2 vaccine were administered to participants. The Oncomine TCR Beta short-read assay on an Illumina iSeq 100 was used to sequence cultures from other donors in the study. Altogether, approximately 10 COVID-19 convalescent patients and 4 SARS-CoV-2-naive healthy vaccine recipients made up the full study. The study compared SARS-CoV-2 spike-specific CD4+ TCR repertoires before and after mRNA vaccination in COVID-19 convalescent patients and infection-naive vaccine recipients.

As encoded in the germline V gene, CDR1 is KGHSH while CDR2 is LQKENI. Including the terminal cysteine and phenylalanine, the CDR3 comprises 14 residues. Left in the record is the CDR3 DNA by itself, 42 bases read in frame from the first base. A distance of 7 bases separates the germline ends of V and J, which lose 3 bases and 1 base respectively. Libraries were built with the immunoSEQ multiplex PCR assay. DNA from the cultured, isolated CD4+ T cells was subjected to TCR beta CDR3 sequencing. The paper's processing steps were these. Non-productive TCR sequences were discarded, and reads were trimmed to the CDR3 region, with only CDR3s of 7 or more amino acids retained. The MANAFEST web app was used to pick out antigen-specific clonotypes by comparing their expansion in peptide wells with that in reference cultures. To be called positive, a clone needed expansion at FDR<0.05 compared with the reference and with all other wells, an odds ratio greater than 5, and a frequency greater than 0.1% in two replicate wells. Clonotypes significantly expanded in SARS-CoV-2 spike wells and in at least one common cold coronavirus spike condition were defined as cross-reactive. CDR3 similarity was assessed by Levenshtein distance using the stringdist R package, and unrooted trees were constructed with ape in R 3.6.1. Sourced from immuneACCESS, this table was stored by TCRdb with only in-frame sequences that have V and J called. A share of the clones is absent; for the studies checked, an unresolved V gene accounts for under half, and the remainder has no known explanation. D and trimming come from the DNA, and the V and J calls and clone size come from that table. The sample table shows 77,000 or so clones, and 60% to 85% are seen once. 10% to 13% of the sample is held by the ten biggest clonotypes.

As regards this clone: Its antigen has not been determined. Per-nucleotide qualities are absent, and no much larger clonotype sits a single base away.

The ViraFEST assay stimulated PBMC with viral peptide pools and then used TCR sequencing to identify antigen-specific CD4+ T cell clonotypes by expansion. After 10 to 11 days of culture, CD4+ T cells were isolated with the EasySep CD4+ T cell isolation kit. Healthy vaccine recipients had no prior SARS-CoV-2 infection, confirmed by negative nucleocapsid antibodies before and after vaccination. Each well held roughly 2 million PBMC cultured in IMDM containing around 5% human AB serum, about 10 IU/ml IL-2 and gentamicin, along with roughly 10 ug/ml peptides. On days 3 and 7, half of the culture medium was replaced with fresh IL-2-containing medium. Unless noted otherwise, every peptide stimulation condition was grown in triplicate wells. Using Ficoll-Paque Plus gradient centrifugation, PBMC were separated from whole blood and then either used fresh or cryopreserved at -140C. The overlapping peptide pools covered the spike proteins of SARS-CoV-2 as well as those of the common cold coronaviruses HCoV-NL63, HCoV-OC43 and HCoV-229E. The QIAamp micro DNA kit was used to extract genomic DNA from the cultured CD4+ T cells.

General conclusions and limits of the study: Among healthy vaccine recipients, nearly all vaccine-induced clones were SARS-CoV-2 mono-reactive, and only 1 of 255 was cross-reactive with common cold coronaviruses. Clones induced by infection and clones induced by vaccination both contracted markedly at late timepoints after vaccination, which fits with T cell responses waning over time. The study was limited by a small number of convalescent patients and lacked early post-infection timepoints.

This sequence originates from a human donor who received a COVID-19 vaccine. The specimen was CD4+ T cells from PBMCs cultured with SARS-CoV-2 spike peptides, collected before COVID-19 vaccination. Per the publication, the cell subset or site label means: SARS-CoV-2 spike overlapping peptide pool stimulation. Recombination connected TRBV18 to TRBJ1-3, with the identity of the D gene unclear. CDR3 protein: CASSPQASGNTIYF. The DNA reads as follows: TGTGCCAGCTCACCGCAGGCGTCTGGAAACACCATATATTTT. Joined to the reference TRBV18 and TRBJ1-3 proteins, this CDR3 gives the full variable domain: NAGVMQNPRHLVRRRGQEARLRCSPMKGHSHVYWYRQLPEEGLKFMVYLQKENIIDESGMPKERFSAEFPKEGPSILRIQQVVRGDSAAYFCASSPQASGNTIYFGEGSWLTVV.